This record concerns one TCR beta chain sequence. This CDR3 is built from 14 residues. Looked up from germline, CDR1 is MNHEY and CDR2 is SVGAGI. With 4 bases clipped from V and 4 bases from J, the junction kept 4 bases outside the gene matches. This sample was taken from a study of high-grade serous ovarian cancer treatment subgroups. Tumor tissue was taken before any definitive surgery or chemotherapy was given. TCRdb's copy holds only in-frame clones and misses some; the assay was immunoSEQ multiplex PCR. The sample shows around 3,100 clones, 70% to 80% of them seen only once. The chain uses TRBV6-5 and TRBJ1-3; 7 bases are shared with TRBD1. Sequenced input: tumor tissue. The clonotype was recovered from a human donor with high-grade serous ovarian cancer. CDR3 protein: CASSFTGVGNTIYF. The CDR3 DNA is TGTGCCAGCAGTTTTACAGGGGTCGGAAACACCATATATTTT.